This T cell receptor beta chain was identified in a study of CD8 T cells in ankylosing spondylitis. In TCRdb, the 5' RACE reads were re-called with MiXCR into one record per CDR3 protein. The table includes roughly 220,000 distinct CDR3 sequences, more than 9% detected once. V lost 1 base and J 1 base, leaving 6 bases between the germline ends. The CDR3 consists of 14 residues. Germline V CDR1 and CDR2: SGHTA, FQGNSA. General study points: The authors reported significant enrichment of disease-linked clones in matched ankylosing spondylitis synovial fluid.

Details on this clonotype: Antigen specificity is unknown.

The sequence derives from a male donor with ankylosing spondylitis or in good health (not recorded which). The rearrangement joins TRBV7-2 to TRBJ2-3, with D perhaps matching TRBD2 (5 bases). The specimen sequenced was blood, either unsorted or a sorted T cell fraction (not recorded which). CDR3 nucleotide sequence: TGTGCCAGCAGCTTAGTTAGCGGCACAGATACGCAGTATTTT. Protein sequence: CASSLVSGTDTQYF.